This is a list of T cell receptor beta chains from one sample in a study of OX40 agonist ivuxolimab in advanced cancers. Generated by immunoSEQ multiplex PCR, the TCRdb table keeps only in-frame clones and is missing some. Altogether tens of thousands of clones are present, around 86% being singletons, with the ten largest covering over 12%. The source was CD4+ or CD8+ T cells sorted from blood, collected in a trial of the OX40 agonist ivuxolimab. The receptors were sampled from an adult with an advanced solid tumor such as melanoma, head and neck, liver or kidney cancer. CDR3s include the opening cysteine and the closing phenylalanine or tryptophan. D genes are given only for firm matches. Clone size is not always given. Where it is, it says once, few, many or a class for expanded clones.

>TRBV4-3|once|TRBD2|TRBJ2-7
CASSQDVRGGTYEQYF
TGCGCCAGCAGCCAAGATGTAAGGGGAGGGACCTACGAGCAGTACTTC
>TRBV27|NA|NA|TRBJ1-2
CASSLSPEGASYGYTF
TGTGCCAGCAGTTTATCCCCAGAGGGAGCAAGCTATGGCTACACCTTC
>TRBV19|NA|NA|TRBJ2-5
CASSLHNQETQYF
TGTGCCAGTAGTTTACACAATCAAGAGACCCAGTACTTC
>TRBV27|NA|NA|TRBJ2-3
CASSSRQITSTDTQYF
TGTGCCAGCAGTTCGCGACAGATAACTAGCACAGATACGCAGTATTTT
>TRBV27|once|TRBD2|TRBJ2-4
CASSAGVPKNIQYF
TGTGCCAGCAGTGCGGGGGTTCCCAAAAACATTCAGTACTTC
>TRBV30|NA|NA|TRBJ2-7
CAWSVGHYYEQYF
TGTGCCTGGAGTGTGGGGCACTACTACGAGCAGTACTTC
>TRBV7-6|NA|TRBD1|TRBJ2-7
CASSPWTGENYEQYF
TGTGCCAGCAGCCCCTGGACAGGCGAAAACTACGAGCAGTACTTC
>TRBV28|NA|TRBD1|TRBJ1-5
CASSRDRGTSNQPQHF
TGTGCCAGCAGCCGTGACAGGGGTACCAGCAATCAGCCCCAGCATTTT
>TRBV9|NA|TRBD2|TRBJ2-1
CASSALAGGRNEQFF
TGTGCCAGCAGCGCCTTAGCGGGGGGGCGCAATGAGCAGTTCTTC
>TRBV4-1|once|NA|TRBJ2-1
CASSRSGTYNEQFF
TGCGCCAGCAGCCGAAGCGGAACATACAATGAGCAGTTCTTC
>TRBV5-6|NA|TRBD2|TRBJ2-7
CASSYRLAGPYEQYF
TGTGCCAGCAGCTATCGACTAGCGGGGCCCTACGAGCAGTACTTC
>TRBV7-9|NA|NA|TRBJ1-1
CASSLARENTEAFF
TGTGCCAGCAGCTTAGCCCGGGAGAACACTGAAGCTTTCTTT
>TRBV4-3|once|NA|TRBJ1-2
CASSQDRSAGGYGYTF
TGCGCCAGCAGCCAAGATCGCAGCGCCGGGGGCTATGGCTACACCTTC
>TRBV6-5|NA|TRBD2|TRBJ2-7
CASSYSWTSGGEQYF
TGTGCCAGCAGTTACTCGTGGACTAGCGGGGGCGAGCAGTACTTC
>TRBV4-1|NA|NA|TRBJ1-1
CASSQGDGLNTEAFF
TGCGCCAGCAGCCAAGGAGACGGCCTGAACACTGAAGCTTTCTTT
>TRBV18|NA|NA|TRBJ1-1
CASSPNSPENTEAFF
TGTGCCAGCTCACCGAATAGTCCTGAGAACACTGAAGCTTTCTTT
>TRBV7-2|NA|TRBD2|TRBJ2-5
CASSYPGLAGGPKTQYF
TGTGCCAGCAGCTACCCGGGACTAGCGGGGGGGCCAAAGACCCAGTACTTC
>TRBV28|NA|NA|TRBJ2-3
CASSPGVPEHLGTDTQYF
TGTGCCAGCAGCCCCGGTGTCCCCGAGCATCTCGGCACAGATACGCAGTATTTT
>TRBV14|few|NA|TRBJ2-5
CASSQDRSRETQYF
TGTGCCAGCAGCCAAGATAGGTCCCGGGAGACCCAGTACTTC
>TRBV28|NA|NA|TRBJ2-5
CASSFEETQYF
TGTGCCAGCAGTTTTGAAGAGACCCAGTACTTC
>TRBV7-9|NA|NA|TRBJ1-2
CASSLVGRDYGYTF
TGTGCCAGCAGCTTAGTTGGCAGGGACTATGGCTACACCTTC
>TRBV9|NA|TRBD2|TRBJ2-5
CASSVGTSGGRETQYF
TGTGCCAGCAGCGTCGGGACTAGCGGGGGGCGGGAGACCCAGTACTTC
>TRBV19|NA|NA|TRBJ2-1
CATLHGEQFF
TGTGCCACCCTCCACGGTGAGCAGTTCTTC
>TRBV4-1|NA|NA|TRBJ1-5
CASSQVVAGNQPQHF
TGCGCCAGCAGCCAAGTGGTGGCAGGGAATCAGCCCCAGCATTTT
>TRBV7-7|NA|TRBD1|TRBJ2-1
CASSLGMGQSSYNEQFF
TGTGCTAGCAGCTTAGGAATGGGACAGAGCTCCTACAATGAGCAGTTCTTC
>TRBV14|NA|NA|TRBJ1-5
CASSQDLRGFQPQHF
TGTGCCAGCAGCCAAGATTTACGAGGGTTTCAGCCCCAGCATTTT
>TRBV11-2|NA|NA|TRBJ2-7
CASSFGGPSYEQYF
TGTGCCAGCAGCTTCGGGGGGCCCTCCTACGAGCAGTACTTC
>TRBV7-6|NA|NA|TRBJ1-1
CASSARPAGDANTEAFF
TGTGCCAGCAGCGCCCGACCGGCAGGGGATGCGAACACTGAAGCTTTCTTT
>TRBV15|NA|NA|TRBJ2-2
CATSRDWSTELFF
TGTGCCACCAGCAGAGATTGGTCCACGGAGCTGTTTTTT
>TRBV19|NA|NA|TRBJ2-7
CASSQSTYEQYF
TGTGCCAGTAGCCAGTCAACCTACGAGCAGTACTTC
>TRBV5-8|NA|NA|TRBJ2-2
CASSLGFTGELFF
TGTGCCAGCAGCCTGGGGTTCACCGGGGAGCTGTTTTTT
>TRBV6-6|NA|NA|TRBJ2-1
CASSTGAGSLYEQFF
TGTGCCAGCAGTACGGGAGCTGGGTCCCTCTATGAGCAGTTCTTC
>TRBV2|once|NA|TRBJ1-1
CASRDSSNTEAFF
TGTGCCAGCAGGGACAGTTCGAACACTGAAGCTTTCTTT
>TRBV20-1|NA|NA|TRBJ2-7
CSAPFGEREYF
TGCAGTGCTCCTTTCGGCGAGCGGGAGTACTTC
>TRBV29-1|NA|NA|TRBJ2-7
CSVEGGRRGPYEQYF
TGCAGCGTTGAAGGAGGCAGGAGGGGCCCCTACGAGCAGTACTTC
>TRBV19|NA|NA|TRBJ1-6
CASSVSREYNSPLHF
TGTGCCAGTAGTGTCAGCAGGGAATATAATTCACCCCTCCACTTT
>TRBV4-2|NA|TRBD1|TRBJ1-1
CASSQPGPGTGVSPTMNTEAFF
TGTGCCAGCAGCCAACCGGGACCCGGGACAGGGGTTTCCCCAACTATGAACACTGAAGCTTTCTTT
>TRBV4-1|NA|TRBD2|TRBJ2-1
CASSRGLAGVNSYNEQFF
TGCGCCAGCAGCCGTGGGCTAGCGGGGGTTAACTCCTACAATGAGCAGTTCTTC
>TRBV7-9|medium-sized|TRBD1|TRBJ2-7
CASSLFPGQASTYEQYF
TGTGCCAGCAGCTTATTCCCGGGACAGGCATCGACCTACGAGCAGTACTTC
>TRBV7-9|NA|TRBD1|TRBJ2-7
CASSLVRQGDYEQYF
TGTGCCAGCAGCTTAGTTCGACAGGGGGACTACGAGCAGTACTTC